This TCR beta chain was obtained from a study of cytomegalovirus exposure and HLA in healthy donors. Study observations and caveats: Several of the most significant clusters were apparently associated with common viral pathogens in a later analysis. V- and J-gene trimming of TCR beta was linked (in a later analysis) to a missense DCLRE1C variant.

A remark on this clone: Its target is unknown.

Use of 60 Vbeta and 13 Jbeta primers characterized the PCR. Sequenced by immunoSEQ multiplex PCR; TCRdb stores in-frame clones only, minus some. This sample's clone table lists about 100,000 clones. V trimming: 5 bases; J trimming: 3 bases; junction bases outside the gene matches: 9. Germline V gene data show CDR1 as PRHDT and CDR2 as FYEKMQ (reference sequence). CDR3 length: 18 amino acids. The genes are TRBV13 and TRBJ2-6; TRBD1 matches at 11 bases. The sequence derives from a man in his forties or fifties in good health and CMV-seronegative. The sequencing sample was made of PBMCs. The CDR3 DNA reads TGTGCCAGCAGCCTACAACGGACAGGGGGCTATGGGGCCAACGTCCTGACTTTC. Protein: CASSLQRTGGYGANVLTF. Complete variable domain (other parts from reference TRBV13 and TRBJ2-6): AAGVIQSPRHLIKEKRETATLKCYPIPRHDTVYWYQQGPGQDPQFLISFYEKMQSDKGSIPDRFSAQQFSDYHSELNMSSLELGDSALYFCASSLQRTGGYGANVLTFGAGSRLTVL.